This record covers a single TCR beta chain. As yet, its antigen is unknown. This record belongs to a study of glioma-infiltrating T cells after dendritic cell vaccination. Turning to the study itself: Samples are from glioblastoma patients in Phase I and II dendritic cell vaccine trials.

Study outcomes and limitations: Higher TCR clonality did not directly relate to longer survival.

The protocol was immunoSEQ multiplex PCR, while the TCRdb copy is restricted to in-frame clones and leaves out a portion. This table holds around 92,000 clones, around 80% found once. V lost 7 bases and J 8 bases, leaving 17 bases between the germline ends. The CDR3 extends over 13 amino acids. The germline CDR1 and CDR2 sequences are MNHNS and SASEGT. Time point: after dendritic cell vaccination, including at tumor progression/relapse. The genes are TRBV6-1 and TRBJ1-2, with D possibly TRBD1 on 5 matching bases. This TCR was recovered from a human donor with glioblastoma. Sequenced here: blood, sampled after dendritic cell vaccination. CDR3 amino acids: CASTRRGLSGYTF. In DNA form, the CDR3 reads TGTGCCAGCACCCGAAGGGGACTTTCGGGCTACACCTTC.